The 23 T cell receptor beta chains reported below all come from one sample, sequenced in a study of PD-1 blockade in classical Hodgkin lymphoma. Using immunoSEQ multiplex PCR, the repertoire was profiled, and TCRdb retains in-frame clones only, with some absent. Seen here are about 13,000 clones, 80% observed once, and the top ten hold about a quarter. All patients experienced relapse after autologous stem cell transplantation, and brentuximab vedotin exposure was variable. The sequenced sample was peripheral blood mononuclear cells (PBMCs), obtained at baseline. Receptor source: a human donor with classical Hodgkin lymphoma.

Written as DNA, the CDR3 is TGTGCCAGCAGCTTAGTACAGGGCGGCGGGGAGCTGTTTTTT. Translating gives CASSLVQGGGELFF. The chain employs TRBV7-2 and TRBJ2-2; a weak D match, TRBD1 (6 bases). V was shortened by 1 base and J by 7 bases, with 10 bases between the two germline ends. The CDR3 is 14 amino acids. Germline lookup yields CDR1 SGHTA and CDR2 FQGNSA.

This chain connects TRBV18 to TRBJ1-6; 8 bases align to TRBD1. This CDR3 has 15 amino acids. V dropped 2 bases and J dropped 8; count of bases not matched to a gene: 5. Germline V lookup: CDR1 KGHSH, CDR2 LQKENI. Here the CDR3 reads CASSPVVQGDSPLHF. DNA of the CDR3: TGTGCCAGCTCACCAGTCGTACAGGGGGATTCACCCCTCCACTTT. Combining the CDR3 with reference TRBV18 and TRBJ1-6 gives the whole variable domain NAGVMQNPRHLVRRRGQEARLRCSPMKGHSHVYWYRQLPEEGLKFMVYLQKENIIDESGMPKERFSAEFPKEGPSILRIQQVVRGDSAAYFCASSPVVQGDSPLHFGNGTRLTVT.

This clone has more than one count but fewer than ten. The J gene is TRBJ1-2, the V gene TRBV19, with 7 positions matching TRBD1. Germline V gene sequence: CDR1 LNHDA, CDR2 SQIVND (reference sequence). The CDR3 has 16 residues. V was pared by 5 bases and J by 2 bases, with 11 bases of the junction left unmatched. The CDR3 spells CASSVLPGTANYGYTF. The CDR3 DNA reads TGTGCCAGTAGTGTCCTTCCCGGGACAGCGAACTATGGCTACACCTTC.

J is TRBJ2-2 and V is TRBV7-2; D gene ambiguous. Germline lookup yields CDR1 SGHTA and CDR2 FQGNSA. V was cut by 2 bases and J by 0 bases, with 4 bases left in between. This CDR3 contains 14 residues. The CDR3 DNA reads as TGTGCCAGCAGCTTACTCGCGAACACCGGGGAGCTGTTTTTT. It encodes CASSLLANTGELFF.

The CDR3 nucleotides read TGCGCCAGCAGCCAAGATTGGCGGGGAATTCAGCCCCAGCATTTT. Translating it yields CASSQDWRGIQPQHF. The chain has TRBV4-3 and TRBJ1-5; D is uncertain. The V end was cut by 0 bases, the J end by 6 bases, with 12 bases between. The CDR3 is made up of 15 amino acids. CDR1 is LGHNA, CDR2 YSLEER, per germline.

V is TRBV7-9 and J is TRBJ2-2; tentative D call: TRBD1 (6 bases). Germline loops: CDR1 SEHNR, CDR2 FQNEAQ (reference sequence). The V end was cut by 3 bases, the J end by 5 bases, with 10 bases between. This CDR3 has 14 residues. The CDR3 DNA reads as TGTGCCAGCAGCTTCCAACAGGGTACCGGGGAGCTGTTTTTT. Translated, it gives CASSFQQGTGELFF.

The chain combines TRBV5-1 with TRBJ1-4, with D unclear. Trimming stripped 2 bases from V and 0 bases from J, with 5 bases between. The CDR3 totals 14 residues. Germline CDR1 reads SGHRS; CDR2 reads YFSETQ. CDR3 sequence (DNA): TGCGCCAGCAGCTTCGGAGCAACTAATGAAAAACTGTTTTTT. It is translated as CASSFGATNEKLFF.

The V call is TRBV10-3, the J call TRBJ1-4, with a tentative D call TRBD1 (5 bases). This CDR3 has 14 residues. With 2 bases removed from V and 7 bases from J, the gap between germline ends came to 11 bases. Germline V gives CDR1 ENHRY, CDR2 SYGVKD. The CDR3 DNA follows: TGTGCCATCAGTGAGGGGGGTTGGGCTGAAAAACTGTTTTTT. Protein product: CAISEGGWAEKLFF.

This clone was counted only a few times. The chain joins TRBV2 to TRBJ2-1; 8 bases align to TRBD2. Trimming cost V 3 bases and J 2 bases; bases outside gene matches: 3. The CDR3 spans 15 residues. Germline CDR1 SNHLY, CDR2 FYNNEI. CDR3 protein: CASSELAGAYNEQFF. The CDR3 DNA is TGTGCCAGCAGTGAGCTAGCGGGTGCCTACAATGAGCAGTTCTTC.

The chain couples TRBV28 to TRBJ1-2, with a tentative D call TRBD1 (6 bases). The CDR3 extends over 13 amino acids. CDR1 MDHEN and CDR2 SYDVKM come from the germline V gene. V lost 3 bases to trimming and J lost 4 bases, with 9 bases between them. The CDR3 DNA reads TGTGCCAGCAGTTTCGGGGGGCCCTATGGCTACACCTTC. This codes for CASSFGGPYGYTF.

This rearrangement joins TRBV7-9 to TRBJ2-7; 9 bases align to TRBD1. Germline V CDR1 and CDR2: SEHNR, FQNEAQ (reference sequence). This CDR3 region has 16 residues. V shed 5 bases, J shed 2 bases, and the junction held 10 bases outside the gene matches. CDR3 sequence (DNA): TGTGCCAGCAGCGAAACAGGGGGCCGAATTACCTACGAGCAGTACTTC. Encoded protein: CASSETGGRITYEQYF.

This rearrangement joins TRBV11-2 to TRBJ2-1, with TRBD2 matching over 8 bases. The germline V gene encodes CDR1 SGHAT and CDR2 FQNNGV. V dropped 1 base and J dropped 7; count of bases not matched to a gene: 6. This CDR3 spans 15 amino acids. The DNA of the CDR3 is TGTGCCAGCAGCTTAGCGGGGGGGCTTTCGAATGAGCAGTTCTTC. Protein product: CASSLAGGLSNEQFF. Full variable domain (remainder filled in from reference TRBV11-2 and TRBJ2-1): EAGVAQSPRYKIIEKRQSVAFWCNPISGHATLYWYQQILGQGPKLLIQFQNNGVVDDSQLPKDRFSAERLKGVDSTLKIQPAKLEDSAVYLCASSLAGGLSNEQFFGPGTRLTVL.

This clone came up a few times. The V gene is TRBV5-1, the J gene TRBJ1-4; D may be TRBD1 (6 bases). The V gene's germline CDR1 is SGHRS and CDR2 YFSETQ. The CDR3 loop spans 14 amino acids. V was trimmed by 1 base and J by 7 bases, leaving 11 bases between them. DNA for the CDR3: TGCGCCAGCAGCTTGAGGGGGATGTCTGAAAAACTGTTTTTT. Protein product: CASSLRGMSEKLFF.

This sequence joins TRBV15 and TRBJ1-4; D is ambiguous. The CDR3 covers 15 residues. CDR1 and CDR2 from the germline V gene are LNHNV and YYDKDF (reference sequence). The germline V and J ends were trimmed by 3 bases and 0 bases, with 8 bases remaining between them. CDR3 DNA sequence: TGTGCCACCAGCAGCAGTGCCTCAACTAATGAAAAACTGTTTTTT. It is translated as CATSSSASTNEKLFF.

CDR3 coding DNA: TGTGCCAGCCCGGGACTAGCGGGGGCCCTCCGCGAGCAGTACTTC. Residues: CASPGLAGALREQYF. The chain employs TRBV6-7 and TRBJ2-7; TRBD2 agrees at 14 bases. TRBV6-7 is filed as an ORF, its function uncertain. The CDR3 totals 15 residues. V gave up 8 bases and J gave up 6 bases; unmatched junction bases: 9.

This clone came up once. The chain combines TRBV5-1 with TRBJ2-7, with TRBD1 matching 7 bases. The CDR3 is 14 amino acids. CDR1 and CDR2 (germline): SGHRS, YFSETQ. J was trimmed by 4 bases and V by 2 bases; bases with no gene match: 6. The CDR3 loop is CASSFYGTDYEQYF. DNA of the CDR3: TGCGCCAGCAGCTTTTACGGGACAGATTACGAGCAGTACTTC.

The chain has TRBV19 and TRBJ2-3, with 10 bases fitting TRBD2. Looked up from germline, CDR1 is LNHDA and CDR2 is SQIVND (reference sequence). The V segment lost 5 bases and the J segment 1 base; nucleotides outside the gene matches: 3. CDR3 size: 15 residues. The CDR3, as DNA: TGTGCCAGTAGTGAGCGGGGGGGCCGCACAGATACGCAGTATTTT. It yields the protein CASSERGGRTDTQYF.

V gene TRBV5-1 combines with J gene TRBJ2-4; no firm D call. CDR1 and CDR2 (germline): SGHRS, YFSETQ. The CDR3 consists of 16 residues. Trimming shortened V by 0 bases and J by 0 bases, and 10 bases separated the two germline ends. The CDR3 here is CASSLGAIVAKNIQYF. CDR3 DNA: TGCGCCAGCAGCTTGGGTGCGATCGTAGCCAAAAACATTCAGTACTTC.

The chain joins TRBV5-1 to TRBJ2-7, with a possible D match to TRBD1 (6 bases). Germline CDR1 reads SGHRS; CDR2 reads YFSETQ. V lost 2 bases to trimming and J lost 0 bases, with 9 bases between them. The CDR3 length is 14 residues. The CDR3 nucleotides read TGCGCCAGCAGCTTACAGGGCCACTCCTACGAGCAGTACTTC. Protein sequence: CASSLQGHSYEQYF.

V is TRBV6-1 and J is TRBJ2-1; 8 bases agree with TRBD2. The germline gives CDR1 MNHNS, CDR2 SASEGT. The CDR3 totals 15 residues. With V trimmed by 4 bases and J by 4 bases, 6 bases remained unmatched. CDR3 amino acids: CASSGGAGGYNEQFF. The DNA for the CDR3 is TGTGCCAGCAGTGGCGGCGCGGGGGGTTACAATGAGCAGTTCTTC.

CDR3: CASSLEPYTQYF. CDR3 nucleotides: TGTGCCAGCAGCTTAGAACCCTATACGCAGTATTTT. V is TRBV7-9 and J is TRBJ2-3; no firm D call. CDR1 is SEHNR and CDR2 is FQNEAQ in the germline V gene (reference sequence). V gave up 1 base and J gave up 7 bases, with 6 bases separating them. The CDR3 extends over 12 amino acids.

The J gene is TRBJ2-7, the V gene TRBV2, with 10 bases matching TRBD1. Germline V gene lookup returns CDR1 SNHLY and CDR2 FYNNEI. The trim removed 6 bases at V and 4 bases at J, leaving 6 bases unmatched. The CDR3 covers 14 residues. The CDR3 nucleotides are TGTGCCAGCAGACTGACAGGGGGCATATACGAGCAGTACTTC. It specifies CASRLTGGIYEQYF.

CDR3 nucleotides: TGTGCCAGCAGTCTAGGGAATCTTGAGCAGTTCTTC. The encoded protein is CASSLGNLEQFF. V and J are TRBV28 and TRBJ2-1; no definite D call. V was cut by 5 bases and J by 9 bases, with 11 bases left in between. Per the germline V gene, CDR1 is MDHEN and CDR2 is SYDVKM. CDR3 length: 12 residues.